Listed below are T cell receptor beta chains from one sample, sequenced in a study of CD8+CD57+ T cells in acquired aplastic anemia. TCRdb reprocessed the reads via MiXCR and lists one record per CDR3 protein. The sample holds 95,000 to 150,000 distinct CDR3 sequences, approximately 40% seen once. Specimen: sorted CD4+, CD8+, or CD8+CD57+ T cells (not recorded which) from PBMCs. These receptors originate from a human donor with aplastic anemia. Each CDR3 is given with its conserved first and last residue. A D gene is named only where the DNA matches it firmly. Clone size appears in some rows only: once, few, many, or a class for an expanded clone.

NA | many | TRBJ2-5 | TRBV7-2 | CASSRRLPLAGDETQYF | TGTGCCAGCAGCCGACGACTTCCGCTAGCAGGTGATGAGACCCAGTACTTC
TRBD2 | NA | TRBJ2-3 | TRBV19 | CASSMKRGGTDTQYF | TGTGCCAGTAGTATGAAGCGGGGGGGCACAGATACGCAGTATTTT
NA | many | TRBJ2-3 | TRBV7-3 | CASRPPGGTQYF | TGTGCCAGCAGGCCTCCCGGGGGAACGCAGTATTTT
NA | NA | TRBJ1-1 | TRBV2 | CASSVIEAFF | TGTGCCAGCAGTGTTATTGAAGCTTTCTTT
TRBD2 | many | TRBJ2-3 | TRBV20-1 | CSARDLRAGGPDTQYF | TGCAGTGCTAGAGATCTTAGGGCGGGGGGGCCAGATACGCAGTATTTT
TRBD2 | NA | TRBJ2-3 | TRBV25-1 | CASTLLAGGSTDTQYF | TGCGCCAGCACCCTACTAGCGGGGGGTAGCACAGATACGCAGTATTTT
NA | NA | TRBJ1-2 | TRBV29-1 | CSARSQGVGGYTF | TGCAGCGCCCGATCACAAGGGGTTGGTGGCTACACCTTC
TRBD2 | once | TRBJ2-1 | TRBV20-1 | CSATELAGAAYNEQFF | TGCAGTGCTACCGAACTAGCGGGGGCCGCCTACAATGAGCAGTTCTTC
NA | NA | TRBJ2-2 | TRBV9 | CASSVGPQGCANTGELFF | TGTGCCAGCAGCGTAGGTCCCCAGGGCTGTGCGAACACCGGGGAGCTGTTTTTT
TRBD1 | NA | TRBJ2-6 | TRBV5-1 | CASSLWTGTGANVLTF | TGCGCCAGCAGCTTATGGACAGGGACTGGGGCCAACGTCCTGACTTTC
TRBD1 | many | TRBJ2-7 | TRBV6-1 | CASSPGQTYEQYF | TGTGCCAGCAGCCCGGGACAGACCTACGAGCAGTACTTC
NA | NA | TRBJ1-5 | TRBV5-1 | CASSLEGTRPQHF | TGCGCCAGCAGCTTGGAAGGTACTCGGCCCCAGCATTTT
NA | NA | TRBJ2-2 | TRBV4-3 | CASSQDTPSTYTGELFF | TGCGCCAGCAGCCAGGACACCCCCTCGACGTACACCGGGGAGCTGTTTTTT
TRBD1 | few | TRBJ2-5 | TRBV18 | CASSPGTGETQYF | TGTGCCAGCTCACCAGGGACAGGAGAGACCCAGTACTTC